The clone carrying this T cell receptor beta chain was found a few times. The data were taken from a study of CD8+ T cells in alopecia areata. cDNA reverse transcribed from extracted RNA served as the sequencing template. The method was immunoSEQ multiplex PCR; TCRdb's version includes in-frame clones alone and lacks a portion of them. This repertoire shows under 75,000 clones, about half found once; its top ten account for roughly 17%. CDR1 is MNHNS, CDR2 SASEGT, per germline. V was trimmed by 8 bases and J by 4 bases, leaving 6 bases between them. CDR3 length: 11 residues. The input for sequencing was CD8+ T cells sorted from blood, taken at week 0. The clonotype comes from a human donor with alopecia areata. The chain uses TRBV6-1 and TRBJ1-3; D remains unclear. This CDR3 is CASDRGNTIYF. DNA for the CDR3: TGTGCCAGCGATAGAGGAAACACCATATATTTT.